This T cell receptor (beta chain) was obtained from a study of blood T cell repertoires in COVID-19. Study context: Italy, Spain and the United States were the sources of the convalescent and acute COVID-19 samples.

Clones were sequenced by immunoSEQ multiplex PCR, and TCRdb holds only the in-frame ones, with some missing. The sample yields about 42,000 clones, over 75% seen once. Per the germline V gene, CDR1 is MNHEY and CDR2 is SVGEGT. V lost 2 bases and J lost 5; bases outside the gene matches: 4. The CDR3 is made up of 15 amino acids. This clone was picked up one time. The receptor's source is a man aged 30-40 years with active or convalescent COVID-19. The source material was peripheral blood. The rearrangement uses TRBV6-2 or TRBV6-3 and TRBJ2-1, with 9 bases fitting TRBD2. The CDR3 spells CASSYGAGGHNEQFF. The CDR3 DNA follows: TGTGCCAGCAGTTACGGAGCGGGGGGACACAATGAGCAGTTCTTC.